A selection of T cell receptor beta chains follows, all from one sample in a study of T cell responses to AZD1222 COVID-19 vaccine. Method: immunoSEQ multiplex PCR; TCRdb's copy keeps in-frame clones and lacks some. The table includes about 140,000 clones, 92% detected once. The material was peripheral blood, obtained 28 days after the second AZD1222 dose. Every receptor here comes from an adult who received the AZD1222 COVID-19 vaccine. The CDR3 runs from the conserved cysteine through the conserved F or W. Each record gives: clone size, D gene, V gene, J gene, CDR3 protein, CDR3 DNA. D genes are given only for firm matches. Only some rows state a clone size, as once, few, many or a class for expanded clones.

-	-	TRBV6-5	TRBJ1-1	CASTWSSLMNTEAFF	TGTGCCAGCACTTGGAGCAGCCTTATGAACACTGAAGCTTTCTTT
-	-	TRBV7-9	TRBJ1-1	CASSLGAAMNTEAFF	TGTGCCAGCAGCTTAGGGGCAGCAATGAACACTGAAGCTTTCTTT
-	TRBD1	TRBV2	TRBJ1-3	CASSAVRQGLSSGNTIYF	TGTGCCAGCAGTGCAGTAAGACAGGGGTTGAGCTCTGGAAACACCATATATTTT
once	-	TRBV19	TRBJ2-3	CASSIGGRSGDTQYF	TGTGCCAGTAGTATAGGGGGGCGGAGTGGAGATACGCAGTATTTT
-	-	TRBV28	TRBJ1-4	CASSFQGRGEKLFF	TGTGCCAGCAGTTTTCAGGGGAGGGGAGAAAAACTGTTTTTT
-	-	TRBV6-5	TRBJ1-5	CASRTVTNQPQHF	TGTGCCAGCAGGACAGTTACCAATCAGCCCCAGCATTTT
-	-	TRBV2	TRBJ1-1	CASSRELLGQRMNTEAFF	TGTGCCAGCAGTCGGGAACTTCTAGGACAGCGCATGAACACTGAAGCTTTCTTT
-	-	TRBV7-8	TRBJ2-7	CASSLGRGNSYEQYF	TGTGCCAGCAGCTTAGGGAGGGGGAACTCCTACGAGCAGTACTTC
-	-	TRBV24-1	TRBJ2-1	CATSDLARGHNEQFF	TGTGCCACCAGTGATTTGGCCAGGGGCCACAATGAGCAGTTCTTC
-	TRBD1	TRBV3-1/TRBV3-2	TRBJ1-5	CASSPTGQSNQPQHF	TGTGCCAGCAGTCCGACAGGGCAAAGCAATCAGCCCCAGCATTTT
-	-	TRBV3-1/TRBV3-2	TRBJ2-7	CASSRRGAASYEQYF	TGTGCCAGCAGCCGCCGGGGCGCAGCTTCCTACGAGCAGTACTTC
-	TRBD1	TRBV24-1	TRBJ1-2	CATSVAGQGVAGYTF	TGTGCCACCAGTGTCGCGGGACAGGGCGTAGCTGGCTACACCTTC
-	-	TRBV25-1	TRBJ1-5	CASSESGANQPQHF	TGTGCCAGCAGTGAGTCGGGTGCCAATCAGCCCCAGCATTTT
-	-	TRBV9	TRBJ1-5	CASSPQGISQPQHF	TGTGCCAGCAGCCCCCAGGGTATCAGCCAGCCCCAGCATTTT
-	-	TRBV27	TRBJ2-1	CASSLSKHATAEQFF	TGTGCCAGCAGTTTATCGAAGCACGCGACAGCTGAGCAGTTCTTC
once	-	TRBV19	TRBJ1-6	CASSMRLGDSPLHF	TGTGCCAGTAGTATGAGGCTAGGGGATTCACCCCTCCACTTT
-	-	TRBV5-6	TRBJ1-1	CASSSWGTSRNTEAFF	TGTGCCAGCAGCTCATGGGGGACGTCAAGGAACACTGAAGCTTTCTTT
-	TRBD1	TRBV28	TRBJ1-5	CASGWDRENQPQHF	TGTGCCAGCGGCTGGGACAGGGAGAATCAGCCCCAGCATTTT
-	-	TRBV2	TRBJ2-3	CASSVGSSTDTQYF	TGTGCCAGCAGTGTCGGGAGCAGCACAGATACGCAGTATTTT
once	-	TRBV24-1	TRBJ2-5	CATSDFEGETQYF	TGTGCCACCAGTGATTTTGAGGGAGAGACCCAGTACTTC
-	-	TRBV7-9	TRBJ2-1	CASSLGTNEQFF	TGTGCCAGCAGCTTGGGCACCAATGAGCAGTTCTTC
-	-	TRBV5-1	TRBJ1-1	CASSLDTGTEAFF	TGCGCCAGCAGCTTGGACACCGGGACAGAAGCTTTCTTT
-	TRBD2	TRBV7-9	TRBJ2-7	CASSRGRGGAYEQYF	TGTGCCAGCAGCCGCGGGAGGGGGGGAGCCTACGAGCAGTACTTC
-	-	TRBV7-2	TRBJ2-7	CASSQRRGVHEQYF	TGTGCCAGCAGTCAACGGCGGGGAGTCCACGAGCAGTACTTC
-	TRBD1	TRBV11-2	TRBJ2-7	CASSPRQGASHEQYF	TGTGCCAGCAGCCCGCGGCAGGGGGCGAGCCACGAGCAGTACTTC
few	-	TRBV19	TRBJ1-5	CASSKGGRQPQHF	TGTGCCAGTAGCAAAGGGGGGCGTCAGCCCCAGCATTTT
-	-	TRBV30	TRBJ1-2	CAWRKRGGYWGYTF	TGTGCCTGGAGAAAGCGAGGGGGATATTGGGGCTACACCTTC
-	-	TRBV28	TRBJ1-5	CASSSSRWAGNQPQHF	TGTGCCAGCAGTTCCTCGAGGTGGGCTGGGAATCAGCCCCAGCATTTT
once	-	TRBV5-1	TRBJ1-4	CASSLGLLSEKLFF	TGCGCCAGCAGCTTGGGTTTGCTTTCTGAAAAACTGTTTTTT
-	-	TRBV18	TRBJ2-7	CASSPNFSSYEQYF	TGTGCCAGCTCACCGAACTTTAGCTCCTACGAGCAGTACTTC